The next 7 T cell receptor beta chains were all read from a single sample in a study of preoperative IRX-2 immunotherapy in early breast cancer. Treatment noted: preoperative locoregional IRX-2 cytokine immunotherapy. Here immunoSEQ multiplex PCR was the method, and the copy in TCRdb shows in-frame clones only, minus some. This sample carries tens of thousands of clones, roughly 80% of them seen once, and the ten largest clones take around 2.5%. The sequenced sample was lymph node tissue, obtained from a patient treated with IRX-2 immunotherapy. Receptor source: a human donor with breast cancer.

This chain uses TRBV11-3 with TRBJ1-2; D is ambiguous. This CDR3 spans 14 amino acids. V was trimmed by 5 bases and J by 4 bases, leaving 14 bases between them. The germline gives CDR1 SGHNT, CDR2 YENEEA. CDR3 protein: CASSQGRSSYGYTF. CDR3 DNA sequence: TGTGCCAGCAGCCAAGGCAGGAGTAGCTATGGCTACACCTTC. Supplemented by reference TRBV11-3 and TRBJ1-2, the full variable domain reads EAGVVQSPRYKIIEKKQPVAFWCNPISGHNTLYWYLQNLGQGPELLIRYENEEAVDDSQLPKDRFSAERLKGVDSTLKIQPAELGDSAVYLCASSQGRSSYGYTFGSGTRLTVV.

This clone came up a few times. The chain uses TRBV19 and TRBJ2-4; D is unresolved. Between the trimmed V and J ends, which lost 9 bases and 6 bases, there was a span of 15 bases. The CDR3 sequence is 13 residues long. In germline, CDR1 is LNHDA, CDR2 SQIVND (reference sequence). CDR3 protein: CASGRTPPNIQYF. In DNA, the CDR3 is TGTGCCAGCGGAAGGACCCCCCCAAACATTCAGTACTTC.

The chain couples TRBV12-5 to TRBJ2-3; D is unclear. This CDR3 is built from 14 residues. Germline V gene sequence: CDR1 LGHNT, CDR2 FRNRAP. Trimming cost V 3 bases and J 4 bases, with 11 bases left between them. The CDR3 DNA follows: TGTGCTAGTGGTTTTGGACGGCAGGCAGATACGCAGTATTTT. Its translation is CASGFGRQADTQYF.

This sequence joins TRBV19 and TRBJ1-1; D may be TRBD1 (6 bases). The CDR3 totals 19 residues. V lost 7 bases to trimming and J lost 0 bases, with 27 bases between them. CDR1 and CDR2 from the germline V gene are LNHDA and SQIVND (reference sequence). CDR3 in amino acids: CASTPGEQEEFYMNTEAFF. DNA of the CDR3: TGTGCCAGTACCCCAGGGGAACAGGAGGAGTTTTACATGAACACTGAAGCTTTCTTT.

The chain has TRBV30 and TRBJ1-2, with D possibly being TRBD1 (5 bases). The CDR3 covers 13 residues. CDR1 and CDR2 from the germline V gene are GTSNPN and SVGIG (reference sequence). V lost 1 base to trimming and J lost 3 bases, with 9 bases between them. This CDR3 reads CAWSGGHDYGYTF. In DNA form, the CDR3 reads TGTGCCTGGAGTGGAGGACACGACTATGGCTACACCTTC. The full variable domain, its missing parts supplied by reference TRBV30 and TRBJ1-2, is SQTIHQWPATLVQPVGSPLSLECTVEGTSNPNLYWYRQAAGRGLQLLFYSVGIGQISSEVPQNLSASRPQDRQFILSSKKLLLSDSGFYLCAWSGGHDYGYTFGSGTRLTVV.

There are a few counts of this clone. V is TRBV14 and J is TRBJ2-7; D is possibly TRBD1 (5 bases). V was pared by 2 bases and J by 0 bases, with 8 bases between. The germline V gene has CDR1 SGHDN and CDR2 FVKESK. The CDR3 loop spans 14 amino acids. CDR3: CASSQHRNSYEQYF. The CDR3 DNA sequence: TGTGCCAGCAGCCAACACAGGAACTCCTACGAGCAGTACTTC.

This clone came up a few times. The chain links TRBV15 to TRBJ2-1; either TRBD1 or TRBD2 may supply D (5 bases each). There are 17 residues in the CDR3. Trimming pared 3 bases from V and 2 bases from J, leaving 17 bases between. The germline V gene encodes CDR1 LNHNV and CDR2 YYDKDF (reference sequence). CDR3 DNA: TGTGCCACCAGCAGGAGGGTAGAGTGGGGCGCCTACAATGAGCAGTTCTTC. It specifies CATSRRVEWGAYNEQFF.